Listed below are T cell receptor beta chains from one sample, sequenced in a study of T cells in Graves' hyperthyroidism and ophthalmopathy. MiXCR was run by TCRdb on the multiplex PCR reads, yielding one entry per CDR3 protein. The table has hundreds of thousands of distinct CDR3 sequences, 35% seen once. Sequences were obtained from blood. The receptors shown here come from a woman aged 40 to 50 with Graves' hyperthyroidism. CDR3s include the opening cysteine and the closing phenylalanine or tryptophan. The D gene is left open where the match is weak. Size is stated for part of the rows, as once, few or many counts, or as a class when the clone is expanded.

V gene: TRBV7-9; D gene: -; J gene: TRBJ1-3; clone size: many; CDR3 protein: CASSPTIDSGNTIYF; CDR3 DNA: TGTGCCAGCAGCCCAACCATTGATTCTGGAAACACCATATATTTT
V gene: TRBV20-1; D gene: TRBD1; J gene: TRBJ2-2; clone size: -; CDR3 protein: CSARDPKGAGGELFF; CDR3 DNA: TGCAGTGCTAGAGACCCGAAGGGGGCGGGCGGGGAGCTGTTTTTT
V gene: TRBV7-9; D gene: TRBD2; J gene: TRBJ2-5; clone size: -; CDR3 protein: CASSAHGGSTETQYF; CDR3 DNA: TGTGCCAGCAGCGCGCACGGGGGGAGTACCGAGACCCAGTACTTC
V gene: TRBV13; D gene: -; J gene: TRBJ1-2; clone size: many; CDR3 protein: CASSAQGSNGYTF; CDR3 DNA: TGTGCCAGCAGTGCTCAGGGGTCCAATGGCTACACCTTC
V gene: TRBV7-2; D gene: -; J gene: TRBJ1-6; clone size: many; CDR3 protein: CASSYFRGSYNSPLHF; CDR3 DNA: TGTGCCAGCAGCTACTTTAGGGGGAGCTATAATTCACCCCTCCACTTT
V gene: TRBV5-1; D gene: TRBD1; J gene: TRBJ2-2; clone size: -; CDR3 protein: CASSLLGQGANTGELFF; CDR3 DNA: TGCGCCAGCAGCCTACTGGGACAGGGGGCAAACACCGGGGAGCTGTTTTTT
V gene: TRBV5-4; D gene: TRBD1; J gene: TRBJ1-1; clone size: -; CDR3 protein: CASRPKDRRRDTEAFF; CDR3 DNA: TGTGCCAGCAGACCAAAGGACAGGAGGAGAGACACTGAAGCTTTCTTT
V gene: TRBV5-1; D gene: -; J gene: TRBJ1-1; clone size: -; CDR3 protein: CASSSTPPDTEAFF; CDR3 DNA: TGCGCCAGCAGCTCGACACCTCCGGACACTGAAGCTTTCTTT
V gene: TRBV6-1; D gene: -; J gene: TRBJ1-1; clone size: -; CDR3 protein: CASSRHNAQAFF; CDR3 DNA: TGTGCCAGCAGTAGGCACAACGCTCAGGCTTTCTTT
V gene: TRBV10-3; D gene: TRBD1; J gene: TRBJ1-1; clone size: few; CDR3 protein: CASSRQGAIEAFF; CDR3 DNA: TGTGCCAGCAGTAGACAGGGGGCCATTGAAGCTTTCTTT
V gene: TRBV7-9; D gene: TRBD1; J gene: TRBJ2-5; clone size: -; CDR3 protein: CASTQGAVETQYF; CDR3 DNA: TGTGCCAGCACTCAGGGGGCGGTGGAGACCCAGTACTTC
V gene: TRBV19; D gene: -; J gene: TRBJ2-7; clone size: -; CDR3 protein: CASSREASTYELYF; CDR3 DNA: TGTGCCAGTAGTAGAGAGGCGAGTACCTACGAGCTGTACTTC
V gene: TRBV10-3; D gene: TRBD1; J gene: TRBJ2-7; clone size: -; CDR3 protein: CAISEGQGAEEQYF; CDR3 DNA: TGTGCCATCAGTGAGGGACAGGGGGCAGAAGAGCAGTACTTC
V gene: TRBV6-5; D gene: -; J gene: TRBJ1-3; clone size: few; CDR3 protein: CASSEFRPSSGNTIYF; CDR3 DNA: TGTGCCAGCAGTGAATTTAGACCTTCCTCTGGAAACACCATATATTTT
V gene: TRBV12-3/TRBV12-4; D gene: -; J gene: TRBJ2-5; clone size: -; CDR3 protein: CASTLEVLETQYF; CDR3 DNA: TGTGCCAGCACCCTCGAGGTTTTGGAGACCCAGTACTTC
V gene: TRBV14; D gene: TRBD1; J gene: TRBJ1-6; clone size: many; CDR3 protein: CASSNSGTGKNSPLHF; CDR3 DNA: TGTGCCAGCAGCAATTCCGGGACAGGGAAGAATTCACCCCTCCACTTT
V gene: TRBV6-1; D gene: -; J gene: TRBJ1-1; clone size: -; CDR3 protein: CASSESGARTEAFF; CDR3 DNA: TGTGCCAGCAGTGAGAGCGGGGCTCGGACTGAAGCTTTCTTT
V gene: TRBV7-8; D gene: -; J gene: TRBJ1-1; clone size: once; CDR3 protein: CASSPRSSDTEAFF; CDR3 DNA: TGTGCCAGCAGCCCGAGGTCTAGTGACACAGAAGCTTTCTTT
V gene: TRBV19; D gene: TRBD2; J gene: TRBJ2-7; clone size: -; CDR3 protein: CASSIKAGLTYEQYF; CDR3 DNA: TGTGCCAGTAGTATAAAAGCGGGGCTTACCTACGAGCAGTACTTC
V gene: TRBV13; D gene: -; J gene: TRBJ1-1; clone size: -; CDR3 protein: CASSLGGDIDTEAFF; CDR3 DNA: TGTGCCAGCAGTTTAGGCGGGGACATTGACACTGAAGCTTTCTTT
V gene: TRBV2; D gene: TRBD1; J gene: TRBJ1-1; clone size: many; CDR3 protein: CASSWTGGGTEAFF; CDR3 DNA: TGTGCCAGCAGTTGGACAGGAGGGGGCACTGAAGCTTTCTTT
V gene: TRBV4-3; D gene: -; J gene: TRBJ1-5; clone size: few; CDR3 protein: CASSQDPRPSNQPQHF; CDR3 DNA: TGCGCCAGCAGCCAAGACCCAAGGCCGAGCAATCAGCCCCAGCATTTT
V gene: TRBV7-2; D gene: -; J gene: TRBJ1-5; clone size: -; CDR3 protein: CASSPPGGASNQPQHF; CDR3 DNA: TGTGCCAGCAGCCCCCCTGGGGGGGCTAGCAATCAGCCCCAGCATTTT
V gene: TRBV10-3; D gene: -; J gene: TRBJ1-2; clone size: once; CDR3 protein: CASSPRESNYGYTF; CDR3 DNA: TGTGCCAGCAGTCCCAGGGAGTCGAATTATGGCTACACCTTC
V gene: TRBV7-2; D gene: -; J gene: TRBJ1-1; clone size: many; CDR3 protein: CASSLGRRVEAFF; CDR3 DNA: TGTGCCAGCAGCTTAGGTCGGCGGGTGGAAGCTTTCTTT
V gene: TRBV25-1; D gene: -; J gene: TRBJ2-6; clone size: -; CDR3 protein: CASSGLGAPNVLTF; CDR3 DNA: TGTGCCAGCAGTGGATTGGGGGCCCCCAACGTCCTGACTTTC
V gene: TRBV10-3; D gene: -; J gene: TRBJ1-1; clone size: many; CDR3 protein: CAISDRVNTEAFF; CDR3 DNA: TGTGCCATCAGTGATCGTGTTAACACTGAAGCTTTCTTT
V gene: TRBV5-1; D gene: -; J gene: TRBJ1-1; clone size: few; CDR3 protein: CASSLGEGFMNTEAFF; CDR3 DNA: TGCGCCAGCAGCTTGGGTGAGGGGTTCATGAACACTGAAGCTTTCTTT
V gene: TRBV10-3; D gene: -; J gene: TRBJ1-6; clone size: -; CDR3 protein: CAWSSRTGLGSYNSPLHF; CDR3 DNA: TGTGCCTGGAGTTCACGGACCGGTCTCGGTTCCTATAATTCACCCCTCCACTTT
V gene: TRBV27; D gene: -; J gene: TRBJ2-2; clone size: -; CDR3 protein: CASSLDGGLTGELFF; CDR3 DNA: TGTGCCAGCAGTTTAGACGGGGGGCTAACCGGGGAGCTGTTTTTT
V gene: TRBV7-7; D gene: TRBD2; J gene: TRBJ2-5; clone size: -; CDR3 protein: CASSRAWGGQETQYF; CDR3 DNA: TGTGCTAGCAGCCGAGCTTGGGGGGGGCAAGAGACCCAGTACTTC
V gene: TRBV24-1; D gene: -; J gene: TRBJ1-2; clone size: many; CDR3 protein: CATSGRVNGYTF; CDR3 DNA: TGTGCCACCAGTGGAAGAGTGAATGGCTACACCTTC
V gene: TRBV7-9; D gene: -; J gene: TRBJ1-1; clone size: many; CDR3 protein: CASSPEGTEAFF; CDR3 DNA: TGTGCCAGCAGCCCCGAGGGCACTGAAGCTTTCTTT
V gene: TRBV20-1; D gene: -; J gene: TRBJ1-1; clone size: few; CDR3 protein: CSARDGKGGLTEAFF; CDR3 DNA: TGCAGTGCTAGAGATGGAAAAGGGGGATTAACTGAAGCTTTCTTT
V gene: TRBV19; D gene: -; J gene: TRBJ1-5; clone size: -; CDR3 protein: CASSIREINQPQHF; CDR3 DNA: TGTGCCAGTAGTATACGGGAAATCAATCAGCCCCAGCATTTT
V gene: TRBV29-1; D gene: -; J gene: TRBJ1-1; clone size: -; CDR3 protein: CSVDDGGEGTEAFF; CDR3 DNA: TGCAGCGTTGACGACGGGGGAGAAGGGACTGAAGCTTTCTTT
V gene: TRBV5-5; D gene: -; J gene: TRBJ2-5; clone size: many; CDR3 protein: CASTAGSQETQYF; CDR3 DNA: TGTGCCAGCACGGCGGGGAGCCAAGAGACCCAGTACTTC
V gene: TRBV29-1; D gene: TRBD2; J gene: TRBJ2-3; clone size: -; CDR3 protein: CSVASGGADTQYF; CDR3 DNA: TGCAGCGTTGCTAGCGGGGGGGCAGATACGCAGTATTTT
V gene: TRBV20-1; D gene: TRBD2; J gene: TRBJ2-1; clone size: many; CDR3 protein: CSAPRLAGAFYNEQFF; CDR3 DNA: TGCAGTGCGCCGAGGCTAGCGGGAGCTTTTTACAATGAGCAGTTCTTC
V gene: TRBV6-5; D gene: -; J gene: TRBJ1-4; clone size: many; CDR3 protein: CASRRRKGKNEKLFF; CDR3 DNA: TGTGCCAGCAGAAGACGGAAAGGAAAGAATGAAAAACTGTTTTTT
V gene: TRBV29-1; D gene: -; J gene: TRBJ2-7; clone size: -; CDR3 protein: CSVVDQSYEQYF; CDR3 DNA: TGCAGCGTTGTTGACCAATCCTACGAGCAGTACTTC
V gene: TRBV5-4; D gene: -; J gene: TRBJ1-1; clone size: few; CDR3 protein: CASSPLLDTEAFF; CDR3 DNA: TGTGCCAGCAGTCCACTACTTGACACTGAAGCTTTCTTT
V gene: TRBV20-1; D gene: -; J gene: TRBJ2-2; clone size: many; CDR3 protein: CSARDGNTGELFF; CDR3 DNA: TGCAGTGCTAGGGACGGGAACACCGGGGAGCTGTTTTTT
V gene: TRBV20-1; D gene: TRBD1; J gene: TRBJ2-7; clone size: -; CDR3 protein: CSAGIDDRGQVF; CDR3 DNA: TGCAGTGCTGGGATTGATGACAGGGGGCAAGTATTC
V gene: TRBV6-5; D gene: TRBD2; J gene: TRBJ2-7; clone size: many; CDR3 protein: CASSDLAGLYEQYF; CDR3 DNA: TGTGCCAGCAGCGATTTAGCGGGACTTTACGAGCAGTACTTC
V gene: TRBV10-3; D gene: -; J gene: TRBJ1-5; clone size: -; CDR3 protein: CAISELSQLNQPQHF; CDR3 DNA: TGTGCCATCAGTGAATTGAGTCAGCTCAATCAGCCCCAGCACTTT
V gene: TRBV20-1; D gene: TRBD1; J gene: TRBJ1-2; clone size: many; CDR3 protein: CSAIGQVYGYTF; CDR3 DNA: TGCAGTGCCATTGGACAGGTCTATGGCTACACCTTC
V gene: TRBV6-5; D gene: -; J gene: TRBJ2-7; clone size: -; CDR3 protein: CASSSGRDTSEQYF; CDR3 DNA: TGTGCCAGCAGCTCCGGACGGGACACCAGCGAGCAGTACTTC
V gene: TRBV19; D gene: -; J gene: TRBJ1-5; clone size: few; CDR3 protein: CASSRQTPRTYSNQPQHF; CDR3 DNA: TGTGCCAGTAGCAGGCAGACACCTAGAACCTATAGCAATCAGCCCCAGCATTTT
V gene: TRBV5-1; D gene: TRBD2; J gene: TRBJ2-7; clone size: few; CDR3 protein: CASSVSGTRKYEQYF; CDR3 DNA: TGCGCCAGCAGCGTGTCCGGGACTAGAAAATACGAGCAGTACTTC
V gene: TRBV7-9; D gene: -; J gene: TRBJ1-1; clone size: -; CDR3 protein: CASSLTPGERNTEAFF; CDR3 DNA: TGTGCCAGCAGCTTAACGCCAGGAGAGAGGAACACTGAAGCTTTCTTT
V gene: TRBV7-9; D gene: TRBD2; J gene: TRBJ2-5; clone size: -; CDR3 protein: CASSTLRTLAGGEETQYF; CDR3 DNA: TGTGCCAGCTCTACCCTACGAACGCTAGCGGGAGGGGAAGAGACCCAGTACTTC
V gene: TRBV6-5; D gene: -; J gene: TRBJ1-5; clone size: -; CDR3 protein: CASSWTAYSNQPQHF; CDR3 DNA: TGTGCCAGCAGTTGGACTGCTTATAGCAATCAGCCCCAGCATTTT
V gene: TRBV6-5; D gene: -; J gene: TRBJ2-7; clone size: -; CDR3 protein: CASSSPGRGASYEQYF; CDR3 DNA: TGTGCCAGCAGTTCCCCGGGCAGGGGGGCATCCTACGAGCAGTACTTC
V gene: TRBV2; D gene: -; J gene: TRBJ1-1; clone size: few; CDR3 protein: CASSYEYGTEAFF; CDR3 DNA: TGTGCCAGCAGTTACGAGTATGGCACTGAAGCTTTCTTT
V gene: TRBV5-1; D gene: -; J gene: TRBJ2-2; clone size: -; CDR3 protein: CASSLSPGTDTFTGELFF; CDR3 DNA: TGCGCCAGCAGCTTGTCCCCAGGGACCGATACTTTCACCGGGGAGCTGTTTTTT
V gene: TRBV20-1; D gene: TRBD2; J gene: TRBJ2-7; clone size: many; CDR3 protein: CSALSSSGVEYF; CDR3 DNA: TGCAGTGCTCTATCCTCTAGCGGGGTTGAGTACTTC
V gene: TRBV7-9; D gene: TRBD1; J gene: TRBJ1-4; clone size: -; CDR3 protein: CASSRIQGGGNEKLFF; CDR3 DNA: TGTGCCAGCAGCCGCATACAGGGGGGCGGTAATGAAAAACTGTTTTTT
V gene: TRBV2; D gene: -; J gene: TRBJ1-5; clone size: -; CDR3 protein: CATVTGSNQPQHF; CDR3 DNA: TGTGCTACCGTGACAGGCAGCAATCAGCCCCAGCATTTT